This is a list of T cell receptor beta chains from one sample in a study of cytomegalovirus exposure and HLA in healthy donors. Profiling relied on immunoSEQ multiplex PCR, and the TCRdb table lists in-frame clones only, not all of them. The profile shows 150,000 to 200,000 clones, almost 80% of them singletons. Sequencing was carried out using PBMCs. The source of these receptors is a woman aged 45-65 years in good health and CMV-seropositive. CDR3s leave out the opening cysteine and the closing phenylalanine or tryptophan.

j_call | v_call | cdr3_aa
TRBJ2-3 | TRBV10-3 | AISRTGTGGTDTQY
TRBJ2-7 | TRBV5-1 | ASSLGSGGVDEQY
TRBJ2-1 | TRBV29-1 | SVIPAVTANNEQF
TRBJ1-2 | TRBV28 | ASRLTGNYGYT
TRBJ1-5 | TRBV5-1 | ASSFSSGGGQPQH
TRBJ1-4 | TRBV29-1 | SVARTTNEKLF
TRBJ1-2 | TRBV6-5 | ASSPIPGLYGYT
TRBJ2-7 | TRBV6-6 | ASIPQGSIYEQY
TRBJ2-5 | TRBV15 | ATSSPGGLGTQY
TRBJ1-2 | TRBV15 | ATSSPRGYT
TRBJ1-5 | TRBV2 | ASSTTGYSNQPQH
TRBJ1-2 | TRBV2 | ASSEGRRPAGYT
TRBJ1-2 | TRBV7-8 | ASSLTDRGYGYT
TRBJ2-3 | TRBV5-3 | ARSTDSGGTDTQY
TRBJ1-5 | TRBV30 | AWSRQAGNQPQH
TRBJ2-7 | TRBV5-1 | ASSLASGGTYEQY